This TCR beta chain originates from a study of blood T cell repertoires in COVID-19. V lost 3 bases and J lost 8; bases outside the gene matches: 6. CDR1 and CDR2 (germline): MNHNS, SASEGT. CDR3 size: 13 residues. Profiled with immunoSEQ multiplex PCR; TCRdb holds only in-frame clones, not every one. This table holds around 15,000 clones, 91% found once. Sample: peripheral blood. The TCR was taken from a man between 60 and 75 years old with active COVID-19. J is TRBJ1-1 and V is TRBV6-1, with 7 bases fitting TRBD1. The CDR3 protein is CASSELGQLEAFF. DNA of the CDR3: TGTGCCAGCAGTGAGTTGGGACAGCTAGAAGCTTTCTTT.